These T cell receptor beta chains were read from a single sample in a study of shared clonotypes between healthy human individuals. TCRdb keeps only in-frame clones here, not all; method: immunoSEQ multiplex PCR. Of 1.5 million to 2.5 million clones listed, approximately 94% are singletons. The specimen was naive CD8+ T cells sorted from blood. The receptors stem from a man between 18 and 29 years old in good health. The CDR3 runs from the conserved cysteine through the conserved F or W. A D gene is named only where the DNA matches it firmly. Only part of the rows carry a size: once, few, many, or a class if the clone is expanded.

>TRBJ2-7|13|TRBV30|-|-
CASRPTNSYEQYF
TGTGCCTCCCGGCCGACAAACTCCTACGAGCAGTACTTC
>TRBJ1-2|15|TRBV27|-|-
CASSVEAQGYYGYTF
TGTGCCAGCAGTGTCGAGGCACAGGGCTACTATGGCTACACCTTC
>TRBJ2-7|12|TRBV30|-|TRBD1
CAWSLGTDEQYF
TGTGCCTGGAGTTTAGGGACAGACGAGCAGTACTTC
>TRBJ2-7|12|TRBV13|-|-
CASSLDSNEQYF
TGTGCCAGCAGCTTAGATAGTAACGAGCAGTACTTC
>TRBJ1-5|18|TRBV7-2|-|-
CASSLARAGNLSNQPQHF
TGTGCCAGCAGCTTAGCTAGGGCAGGGAATCTTAGCAATCAGCCCCAGCATTTT
>TRBJ2-1|15|TRBV7-9|-|TRBD2
CASSPVGLAGNEQFF
TGTGCCAGCAGCCCCGTCGGACTAGCGGGAAATGAGCAGTTCTTC
>TRBJ1-2|15|TRBV19|once|-
CASSPEEGFDYGYTF
TGTGCCAGTAGCCCGGAAGAGGGATTCGACTATGGCTACACCTTC
>TRBJ1-2|17|TRBV4-3|-|TRBD1
CASSQDNGDRGSYGYTF
TGCGCCAGCAGCCAAGATAATGGGGACAGGGGATCCTATGGCTACACCTTC
>TRBJ1-1|16|TRBV27|-|-
CASSLVGAVGNTEAFF
TGTGCCAGCAGTTTGGTTGGGGCCGTAGGGAACACTGAAGCTTTCTTT
>TRBJ1-4|11|TRBV2|-|-
CASSEDYKLFF
TGTGCCAGCAGTGAGGACTATAAACTGTTTTTT
>TRBJ1-3|14|TRBV5-8|-|-
CASSSRGTGNTIYF
TGTGCCAGCAGCTCCCGGGGTACTGGAAACACCATATATTTT
>TRBJ2-1|20|TRBV4-2|-|-
CASSQEEGEDPGLIYNEQFF
TGTGCCAGCAGCCAAGAAGAGGGGGAAGACCCGGGACTTATTTACAATGAGCAGTTCTTC
>TRBJ1-6|14|TRBV7-9|-|TRBD1
CASSLGQGVSPLHF
TGTGCCAGCAGCCTAGGACAGGGGGTTTCACCCCTCCACTTT
>TRBJ2-3|16|TRBV4-1|-|TRBD2
CASSQDASGYTDTQYF
TGCGCCAGCAGCCAAGATGCTAGCGGGTACACAGATACGCAGTATTTT